This T cell receptor (beta chain) is drawn from a study of technical replicates of blood from several donors. Repertoires were generated with immunoSEQ multiplex PCR, while TCRdb's copy carries only in-frame clones and drops some. The profile shows over 70,000 clones, roughly 90% of them singletons. The specimen sequenced was PBMCs. This receptor was obtained from a human donor in good health. Some clones in this sample may be carry-over from other donors' samples.

The CDR3 here is CAWMSAGPGGYTF. CDR3 bases: TGTGCCTGGATGTCAGCTGGGCCAGGTGGCTACACCTTC. The chain employs TRBV30 and TRBJ1-2; no clear D gene. CDR1 is GTSNPN, CDR2 SVGIG, per germline (reference sequence). This CDR3 contains 13 residues. V was cut by 4 bases and J by 7 bases, with 16 bases left in between.